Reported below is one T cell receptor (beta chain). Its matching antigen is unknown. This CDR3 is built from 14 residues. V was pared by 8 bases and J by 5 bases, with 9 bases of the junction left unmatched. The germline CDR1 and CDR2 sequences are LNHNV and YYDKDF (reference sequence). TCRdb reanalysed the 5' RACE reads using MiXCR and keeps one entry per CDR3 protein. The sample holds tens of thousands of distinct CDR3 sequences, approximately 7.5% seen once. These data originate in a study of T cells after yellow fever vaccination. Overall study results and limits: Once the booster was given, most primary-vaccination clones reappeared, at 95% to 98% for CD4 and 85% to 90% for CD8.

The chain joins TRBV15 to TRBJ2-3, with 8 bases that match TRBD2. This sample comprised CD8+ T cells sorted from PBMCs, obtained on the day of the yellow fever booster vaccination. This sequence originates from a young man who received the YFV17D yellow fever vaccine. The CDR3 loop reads CATSPAGVLDTQYF. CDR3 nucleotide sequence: TGTGCCACCTCGCCAGCGGGAGTGTTAGATACGCAGTATTTT.